This T cell receptor beta chain was recorded in a study of T cell responses to AZD1222 COVID-19 vaccine. Study background: Pooling was applied to second doses at about 4 or about 12 weeks.

Notes on this clone: Its target is not known.

Points from the study as a whole: White British donors predominated, females outnumbered males, and clonal diversity was possibly underestimated.

Assay used: immunoSEQ multiplex PCR; TCRdb lists only in-frame clones, some missing. Here the sample spans fewer than 200,000 clones, 70% to 90% being singletons. Germline assignment: CDR1 LNHDA and CDR2 SQIVND (reference sequence). Trimming took 5 bases from V and 6 from J, leaving 10 bases between them. The CDR3 contains 13 residues. The TCR originated in an adult in good health. Sequences were derived from peripheral blood, sampled on day 0 of AZD1222 vaccination. The chain is built from TRBV19 and TRBJ2-2; D may be TRBD1 (6 bases). CDR3 bases: TGTGCCAGTAGTCAACACAGGGCCGGGGAGCTGTTTTTT. It specifies CASSQHRAGELFF.